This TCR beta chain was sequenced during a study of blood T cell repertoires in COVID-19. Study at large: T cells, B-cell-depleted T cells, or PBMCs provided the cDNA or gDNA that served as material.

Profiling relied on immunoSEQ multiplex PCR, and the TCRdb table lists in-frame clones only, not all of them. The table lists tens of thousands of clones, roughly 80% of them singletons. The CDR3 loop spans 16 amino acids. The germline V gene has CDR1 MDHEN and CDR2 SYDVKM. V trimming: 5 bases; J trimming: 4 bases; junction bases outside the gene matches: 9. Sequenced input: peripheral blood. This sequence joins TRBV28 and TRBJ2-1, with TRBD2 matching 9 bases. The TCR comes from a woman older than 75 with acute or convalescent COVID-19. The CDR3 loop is CASSHLVAGAYNEQFF. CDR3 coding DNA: TGTGCCAGCAGTCACCTGGTAGCGGGGGCTTACAATGAGCAGTTCTTC.